These 11 T cell receptor beta chains came from one sample sequenced in a study of human T cells and chemical hapten exposure (dated by TCRdb to 2020 to 2023). Library creation used RACE. Instrument on record: NextSeq 500. TCRdb trimmed public reads at Q25 via fastp, called clones via MiXCR and kept in-frame beta chains. Merged by CDR3 protein, the rows form single entries marked with the most common genes and DNA. In this sample the table shows tens of thousands of distinct CDR3 sequences, roughly a tenth of which occur a single time. Clones ranked in the top ten supply 4% to 5% of the sample. The time point label of this sample denotes: patch test 1, 2 weeks after DPC sensitization. Taken with the paper, the label for treatment or condition translates to: therapeutic diphenylcyclopropenone sensitization with weekly scalp DPC. The input for sequencing was whole blood, taken in connection with sensitization to the hapten diphenylcyclopropenone (DPC). The source of these receptors is a woman aged 45-65 years with alopecia areata. Some clones in this sample may be carry-over from other donors' samples.

This clonotype was detected ten times or more. V and J are TRBV15 and TRBJ2-7; D is unclear. CDR1 and CDR2 from the germline V gene are LNHNV and YYDKDF (reference sequence). Between the trimmed V and J ends, which lost 1 base and 0 bases, there was a span of 10 bases. The CDR3 loop spans 15 amino acids. The CDR3 loop is CATSRGGRSSYEQYF. The CDR3 nucleotides read TGTGCCACCAGCAGAGGCGGTCGGAGCTCCTACGAGCAGTACTTC. Looking up the rest from reference TRBV15 and TRBJ2-7 gives the full variable domain: DAMVIQNPRYQVTQFGKPVTLSCSQTLNHNVMYWYQQKSSQAPKLLFHYYDKDFNNEADTPDNFQSRRPNTSFCFLDIRSPGLGDTAMYLCATSRGGRSSYEQYFGPGTRLTVT.

This clonotype occurred a few times. This chain uses TRBV20-1 with TRBJ2-1; unclear D gene. V was pared by 6 bases and J by 1 base, with 13 bases between. CDR3 length: 14 residues. CDR1 is DFQATT, CDR2 SNEGSKA, per germline (reference sequence). CDR3 in amino acids: CSAEDFLSYNEQFF. Here the CDR3 DNA reads TGCAGTGCCGAAGACTTCCTTTCCTACAATGAGCAGTTCTTC.

CDR3 in DNA: TGTGCCAGCAGCGTTGATAGAACAGGGGCCGGGCAGTTCTTC. This gives the protein CASSVDRTGAGQFF. The chain combines TRBV9 with TRBJ2-1, with 7 bases that match TRBD1. J lost 12 bases, V lost 2 bases, and 11 bases had no gene match. This CDR3 is built from 14 residues. Germline V CDR1 and CDR2: SGDLS, YYNGEE.

This clonotype was counted ten times or more. The chain recombines TRBV20-1 with TRBJ2-7; D may be TRBD2 (7 bases). The CDR3 is 14 residues long. The V and J ends lost 1 base and 8 bases respectively, with 18 bases between them. From germline, CDR1 is DFQATT and CDR2 SNEGSKA (reference sequence). CDR3 amino acids: CSARGPVGGPQQYF. CDR3 nucleotides: TGCAGTGCTAGAGGCCCTGTGGGGGGGCCTCAGCAGTACTTC.

The genes are TRBV29-1 and TRBJ2-7; 10 bases map to TRBD1. With 4 bases clipped from V and 3 bases from J, the junction kept 9 bases outside the gene matches. Per the germline V gene, CDR1 is SQVTM and CDR2 is ANQGSEA. This CDR3 comprises 15 residues. The CDR3 here is CSVAPDRGRIYEQYF. CDR3 nucleotides: TGCAGCGTTGCCCCAGACAGGGGGCGCATCTACGAGCAGTACTTC.

This clonotype was observed many times. The V and J genes are TRBV25-1 and TRBJ2-5; TRBD1 agrees at 7 bases. Germline CDR1 reads MGHDK; CDR2 reads SYGVNS. The CDR3 sequence is 16 residues long. The junction had 10 bases not matched to a gene; V was cut back by 3 bases and J by 3 bases. The CDR3 region is CASSEPKGAIEETQYF. The CDR3 bases are TGTGCCAGCAGTGAGCCGAAGGGGGCGATTGAAGAGACCCAGTACTTC.

The chain employs TRBV15 and TRBJ2-5; unclear D gene. The CDR3 covers 13 residues. V was clipped by 0 bases and J by 10 bases, with 12 bases between them. The germline V gene encodes CDR1 LNHNV and CDR2 YYDKDF (reference sequence). The CDR3 DNA reads as TGTGCCACCAGCAGAGATGAGCGATTAGGCCAGTACTTC. It is translated as CATSRDERLGQYF.

This clonotype was seen many times. The chain carries TRBV7-6 and TRBJ2-7; D is perhaps TRBD1 (6 bases). The CDR3 is 14 amino acids. Per the germline V gene, CDR1 is SGHVS and CDR2 is FNYEAQ. The V end was cut by 1 base, the J end by 2 bases, with 9 bases between. The CDR3 sequence: CASSLEQGTYEQYF. The DNA for the CDR3 is TGTGCCAGCAGCTTAGAACAGGGCACCTACGAGCAGTACTTC.

This clonotype was seen many times. The chain has TRBV2 and TRBJ2-1; 9 bases map to TRBD1. CDR1 is SNHLY, CDR2 FYNNEI, per germline. V was pared by 6 bases and J by 10 bases, with 10 bases of the junction left unmatched. The CDR3 is made up of 14 amino acids. CDR3 residues: CASRGTGRLGEQFF. CDR3 bases: TGTGCCAGCAGAGGGACAGGGCGCTTGGGAGAGCAGTTCTTC.

This clonotype has at least ten counts. The chain carries TRBV6-1 and TRBJ2-1, with TRBD2 matching over 12 bases. The CDR3 is 15 residues long. Germline V gene sequence: CDR1 MNHNS, CDR2 SASEGT. The V and J ends lost 5 bases and 4 bases, in that order; junction bases with no gene match: 3. CDR3 residues: CASSYGLAGYNEQFF. The CDR3 coding sequence is TGTGCCAGCAGTTACGGACTAGCGGGGTACAATGAGCAGTTCTTC.

The rearrangement uses TRBV29-1 and TRBJ2-7, with 10 bases lining up with TRBD1. The CDR3 sequence is 14 residues long. V was clipped by 6 bases and J by 5 bases; unmatched bases: 10. The germline gives CDR1 SQVTM, CDR2 ANQGSEA. The CDR3 sequence: CSVETGGYRNEQYF. In DNA form, the CDR3 reads TGCAGCGTAGAGACAGGGGGCTATCGGAACGAGCAGTACTTC.